This T cell receptor (beta chain) was captured in a study of T cells after posttransplantation cyclophosphamide. Some clones are missing from TCRdb's copy, which holds only in-frame ones; the method was immunoSEQ multiplex PCR. The sample presents roughly 2,500 clones, none singletons. This clone appeared many times. What it binds is unknown. Treatment was busulfan-fludarabine conditioning, a marrow graft, and cyclophosphamide on days +3 and +4. The CDR3 sequence is 17 residues long. Germline-derived CDR1 and CDR2 are SGHTS and YDEGEE. The V gene end was trimmed by 0 bases and the J gene end by 4 bases; junction bases not matched to a gene: 13. General study points: After PTCy, TRB diversity resembled that of CNI/methotrexate controls.

The V call is TRBV5-8, the J call TRBJ2-7; 7 nucleotides match TRBD1. The source was PBMCs, collected 32 days after allogeneic stem cell transplant with posttransplant cyclophosphamide. The clonotype originates from a female patient aged 50 to 60 who received an allogeneic stem cell transplant from a related donor, was CMV-positive, and had no GVHD. Some of the T cells may derive from the graft donor. The CDR3 spells CASSLDRGNNLVYEQYF. The CDR3 DNA follows: TGTGCCAGCAGCTTGGACAGGGGCAACAACCTAGTTTACGAGCAGTACTTC. The variable domain in full, completed from reference TRBV5-8 and TRBJ2-7, reads EAGVTQSPTHLIKTRGQQATLRCSPISGHTSVYWYQQALGLGLQFLLWYDEGEERNRGNFPPRFSGRQFPNYSSELNVNALELEDSALYLCASSLDRGNNLVYEQYFGPGTRLTVT.